This T cell receptor beta chain came from a study of T cell changes during pregnancy in multiple sclerosis. The germline gives CDR1 SGHAT, CDR2 FQNNGV. V was pared by 4 bases and J by 4 bases, with 4 bases of the junction left unmatched. The length of the CDR3 is 14 residues. Repertoires were generated with immunoSEQ multiplex PCR, while TCRdb's copy carries only in-frame clones and drops some. The sample lists about 55,000 clones, roughly 94% seen once, with about 2.5% in the top ten. The rearrangement uses TRBV11-2 and TRBJ2-7; TRBD1 matches at 10 bases. This material consisted of CD8+ T cells from peripheral blood mononuclear cells, taken after pregnancy. This receptor was identified in a female donor with multiple sclerosis, enrolled in a pregnancy study. The CDR3 DNA reads TGTGCCAGCAGCTGGGGGACAGGGGTATACGAGCAGTACTTC. Translated, it gives CASSWGTGVYEQYF.